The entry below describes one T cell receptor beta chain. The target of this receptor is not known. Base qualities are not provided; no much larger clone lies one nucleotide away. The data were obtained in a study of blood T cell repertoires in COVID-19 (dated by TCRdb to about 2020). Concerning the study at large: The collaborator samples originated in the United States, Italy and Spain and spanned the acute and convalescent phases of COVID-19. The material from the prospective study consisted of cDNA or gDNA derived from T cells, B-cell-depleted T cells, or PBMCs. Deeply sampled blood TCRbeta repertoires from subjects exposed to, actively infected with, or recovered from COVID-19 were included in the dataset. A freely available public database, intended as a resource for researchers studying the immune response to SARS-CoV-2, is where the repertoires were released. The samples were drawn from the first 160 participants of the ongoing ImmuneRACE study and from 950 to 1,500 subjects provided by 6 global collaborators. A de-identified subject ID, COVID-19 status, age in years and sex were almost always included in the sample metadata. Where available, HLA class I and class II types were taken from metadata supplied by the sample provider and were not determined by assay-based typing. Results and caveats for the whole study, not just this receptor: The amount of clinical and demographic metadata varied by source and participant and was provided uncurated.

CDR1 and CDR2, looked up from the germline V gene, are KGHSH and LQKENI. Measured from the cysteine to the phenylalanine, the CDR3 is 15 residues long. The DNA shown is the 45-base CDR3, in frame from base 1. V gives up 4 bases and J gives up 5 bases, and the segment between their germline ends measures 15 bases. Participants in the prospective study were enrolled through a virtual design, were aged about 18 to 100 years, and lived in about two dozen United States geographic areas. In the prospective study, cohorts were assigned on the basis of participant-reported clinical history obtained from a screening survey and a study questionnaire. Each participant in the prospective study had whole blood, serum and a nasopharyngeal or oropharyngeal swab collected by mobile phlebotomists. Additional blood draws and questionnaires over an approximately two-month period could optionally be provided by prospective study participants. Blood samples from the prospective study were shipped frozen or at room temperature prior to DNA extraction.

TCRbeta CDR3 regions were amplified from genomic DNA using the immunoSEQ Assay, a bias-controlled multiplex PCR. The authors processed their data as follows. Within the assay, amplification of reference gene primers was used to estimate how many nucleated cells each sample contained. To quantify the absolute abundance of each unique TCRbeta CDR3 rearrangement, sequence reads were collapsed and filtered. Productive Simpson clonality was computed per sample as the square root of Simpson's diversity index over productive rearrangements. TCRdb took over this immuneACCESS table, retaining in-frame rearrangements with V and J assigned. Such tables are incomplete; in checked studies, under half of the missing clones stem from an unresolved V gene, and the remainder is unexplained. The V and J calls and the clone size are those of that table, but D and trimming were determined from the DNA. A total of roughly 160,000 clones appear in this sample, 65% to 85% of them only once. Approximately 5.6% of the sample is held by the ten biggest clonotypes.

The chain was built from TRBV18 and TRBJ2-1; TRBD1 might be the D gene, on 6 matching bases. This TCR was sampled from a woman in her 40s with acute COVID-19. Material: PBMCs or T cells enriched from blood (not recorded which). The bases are TGTGCCAGCTCACTCGCGAGGACAGTAAACAATGAGCAGTTCTTC. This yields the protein CASSLARTVNNEQFF.